Given below is one T cell receptor beta chain in context. Its antigen is not known. The donors belonged to the approximately 120-subject validation cohort, separate from the approximately 670-subject first cohort. Germline CDR1 SNHLY, CDR2 FYNNEI. J was trimmed by 2 bases and V by 6 bases; bases with no gene match: 4. The CDR3 is made up of 14 amino acids. The table came from immunoSEQ multiplex PCR; TCRdb's copy has only in-frame clones and leaves some out. The data contain a few hundred thousand clones, approximately 86% of them seen just once; the ten biggest clones take up roughly 0.88%. The sample comes from a study of cytomegalovirus exposure and HLA in healthy donors. Notes on the study in general: Cytomegalovirus status was reportedly diagnosed by the classifier with high specificity and sensitivity. Researchers catalogued 150 or so TCR beta chains as cytomegalovirus-associated.

The source of this sequence is a young man in good health and CMV-seronegative. The chain employs TRBV2 and TRBJ1-2; 9 bases map to TRBD1. Material for sequencing was PBMCs. CDR3 protein: CASRRDRGNYGYTF. CDR3 nucleotides: TGTGCCAGCAGACGCGACAGGGGGAACTATGGCTACACCTTC.